The sequence of this T cell receptor (beta chain) was determined in a study of blood T cell repertoires in COVID-19. Study-wide context: There were acute and convalescent COVID-19 samples, and they came from the United States, Italy and Spain.

This clone was detected once. Original processing methods: Amplification with reference gene primers provided the estimates of nucleated cell counts. This table comes from immunoSEQ multiplex PCR, and its TCRdb copy is limited to in-frame clones, with some not included. V and J calls and clone size come straight from that table; D and trimming were deduced from the DNA. This table has approximately 210,000 clones, around 91% appearing once. This CDR3 spans 15 amino acids. V lost 10 bases and J lost 5; bases outside the gene matches: 15. The germline CDR1 and CDR2 sequences are MNHEY and SVGAGI. The receptor comes from a woman between 40 and 55 years old with acute or convalescent COVID-19. Sequenced input: peripheral blood. V gene TRBV6-5 combines with J gene TRBJ1-1, with 8 nucleotides matching TRBD1. In DNA form, the CDR3 reads TGTGCCACATTCCGATTTCCAGGGGGCTTGACTGAAGCTTTCTTT. This encodes CATFRFPGGLTEAFF.